The present T cell receptor (beta chain) was sequenced within a study of cytomegalovirus exposure and HLA in healthy donors. A multiplex PCR was run with 60 Vbeta primers and 13 Jbeta primers. TCRdb keeps only in-frame clones here, not all; method: immunoSEQ multiplex PCR. The table has around 120,000 clones, about 79% seen once. Details on this clone: The antigen is undetermined.

This CDR3 contains 14 residues. V was pared by 1 base and J by 6 bases, with 2 bases of the junction left unmatched. Germline CDR1 reads SEHNR; CDR2 reads FQNEAQ (reference sequence). Study results and caveats: Accurate prediction of most subjects' HLA-A and HLA-B alleles from TCR beta sequences was reported.

The source of this sequence is a man in his fifties or sixties in good health and CMV-seronegative. The chain uses TRBV7-9 and TRBJ1-2; 10 bases map to TRBD1. The sequencing input was PBMCs. The CDR3 sequence: CASSLGQGANGYTF. CDR3 DNA: TGTGCCAGCAGCTTAGGACAGGGGGCTAATGGCTACACCTTC.